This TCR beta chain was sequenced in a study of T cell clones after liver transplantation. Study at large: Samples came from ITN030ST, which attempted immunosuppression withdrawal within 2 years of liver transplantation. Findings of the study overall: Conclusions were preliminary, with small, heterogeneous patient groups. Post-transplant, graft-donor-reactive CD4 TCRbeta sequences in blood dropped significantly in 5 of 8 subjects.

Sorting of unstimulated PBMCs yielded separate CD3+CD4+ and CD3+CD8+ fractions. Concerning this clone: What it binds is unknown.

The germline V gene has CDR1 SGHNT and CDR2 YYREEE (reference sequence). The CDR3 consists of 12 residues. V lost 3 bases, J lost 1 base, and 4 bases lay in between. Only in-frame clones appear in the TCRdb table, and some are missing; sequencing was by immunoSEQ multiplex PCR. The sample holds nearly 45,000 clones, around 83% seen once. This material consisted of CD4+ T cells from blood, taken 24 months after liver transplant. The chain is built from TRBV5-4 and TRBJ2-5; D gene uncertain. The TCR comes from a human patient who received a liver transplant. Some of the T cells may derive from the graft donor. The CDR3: CASSSLQETQYF. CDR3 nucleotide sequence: TGTGCCAGCAGCTCCCTCCAAGAGACCCAGTACTTC. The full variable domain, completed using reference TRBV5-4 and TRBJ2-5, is ETGVTQSPTHLIKTRGQQVTLRCSSQSGHNTVSWYQQALGQGPQFIFQYYREEENGRGNFPPRFSGLQFPNYSSELNVNALELDDSALYLCASSSLQETQYFGPGTRLLVL.